The T cell receptor beta chain described here comes from a study of blood T cells in healthy people across ages. Whole-study findings and limits: Unknown CMV status may confound age-related changes in expanded clones. Observed TCR beta diversity showed a strong correlation with the percentage of naive T cells as measured by flow cytometry.

The authors ran a second PCR of 7 to 11 cycles using a sample-barcoded 5' primer and a J-beta primer mix. Tagging of each cDNA molecule was performed by a template-switch adaptor with 12 random nucleotides. TCRdb independently ran MiXCR on the 5' RACE reads; one entry per CDR3 protein. The table includes about 1 million distinct CDR3 sequences, 35% to 55% detected once. Turning to this clonotype: Its target is not known.

Unmatched junction bases numbered 8, after V lost 1 base and J lost 7 bases. The CDR3 is 15 residues long. CDR1 MNHEY and CDR2 SVGAGI come from the germline V gene. Sequenced sample: blood. This receptor was taken from a woman aged 55-69 years in good health. The chain has TRBV6-5 and TRBJ1-2, with 8 nucleotides matching TRBD1. CDR3 coding DNA: TGTGCCAGCAGTTACTGGGGACAGGTCGAGAGTGGCTACACCTTC. It yields the protein CASSYWGQVESGYTF.